A selection of T cell receptor beta chains follows, all from one sample in a study of cytomegalovirus exposure and HLA in healthy donors. Data came from immunoSEQ multiplex PCR; TCRdb stores just in-frame clones and leaves some out. The ten most abundant clones cover approximately 15% of a sample with about 25,000 clones. The source material was PBMCs. The source of these receptors is a male donor in good health and CMV-seropositive. Each CDR3 is given with its conserved first and last residue. A D gene is named only where the DNA matches it firmly.

>TRBJ1-2|TRBV7-9|-
CASSLAAQGYTF
TGTGCCAGCAGCTTAGCGGCCCAGGGCTACACCTTC
>TRBJ2-2|TRBV30|-
CAHKSGERGELFF
TGTGCCCATAAATCGGGGGAGAGGGGGGAGCTGTTTTTT
>TRBJ1-1|TRBV28|-
CASSPLDKHNLEGTEAFF
TGTGCCAGCAGCCCCCTGGATAAACACAACCTCGAGGGAACTGAAGCTTTCTTT
>TRBJ2-4|TRBV9|-
CASSGNTGDIQYF
TGTGCCAGCAGCGGCAACACAGGCGATATTCAGTACTTC
>TRBJ1-6|TRBV7-9|TRBD1
CASSLVGQGNSPLHF
TGTGCCAGCAGCTTAGTTGGACAGGGCAACTCACCCCTCCACTTT
>TRBJ1-5|TRBV9|-
CASSAMGGNQPQHF
TGTGCCAGCAGCGCCATGGGAGGCAATCAGCCCCAGCATTTT
>TRBJ2-7|TRBV4-1|TRBD2
CASSPPGGVYEQYF
TGCGCCAGCAGCCCCCCGGGAGGTGTTTACGAGCAGTACTTC
>TRBJ1-6|TRBV27|TRBD1
CASSFLDRGGPRSPLHF
TGTGCCAGCAGTTTCCTTGACAGGGGGGGTCCCCGTTCACCCCTCCACTTT
>TRBJ2-1|TRBV30|TRBD2
CAWRLAANEQFF
TGTGCCTGGAGACTAGCGGCCAATGAGCAGTTCTTC
>TRBJ2-1|TRBV7-2|TRBD2
CASSRGLAGAEQFF
TGTGCCAGCAGTAGGGGACTAGCGGGAGCCGAGCAGTTCTTC
>TRBJ1-2|TRBV5-6|-
CASSLQFRSYGYTF
TGTGCCAGCAGCTTACAGTTTAGGTCCTATGGCTACACCTTC
>TRBJ2-7|TRBV4-1|-
CASSQERRYSSYEQYF
TGCGCCAGCAGCCAAGAGCGAAGATACAGCTCCTACGAGCAGTACTTC
>TRBJ2-3|TRBV7-9|-
CASSSSGTDTQYF
TGTGCCAGCAGCTCTTCGGGGACAGATACGCAGTATTTT
>TRBJ2-2|TRBV5-1|TRBD2
CASSLDHAGEELFF
TGCGCCAGCAGCTTGGATCACGCGGGGGAGGAGCTGTTTTTT
>TRBJ2-7|TRBV9|TRBD2
CASSVDGRANEQYF
TGTGCCAGCAGCGTAGACGGGAGGGCGAACGAGCAGTACTTC
>TRBJ1-2|TRBV18|TRBD1
CASSPTGGFDYGYTF
TGTGCCAGCTCACCGACAGGGGGCTTTGACTATGGCTACACCTTC
>TRBJ1-1|TRBV6-1|-
CACHRNTEAFF
TGTGCCTGCCACAGGAACACTGAAGCTTTCTTT
>TRBJ1-1|TRBV5-1|TRBD1
CASRLGTVHTEAFF
TGCGCCAGCAGACTAGGGACAGTCCACACTGAAGCTTTCTTT
>TRBJ1-1|TRBV4-1|-
CASSQEGGGIMNTEAFF
TGCGCCAGCAGCCAAGAGGGTGGAGGGATCATGAACACTGAAGCTTTCTTT
>TRBJ2-7|TRBV30|-
CAWSWGAYEQYF
TGTGCCTGGAGCTGGGGCGCCTACGAGCAGTACTTC
>TRBJ2-1|TRBV2|TRBD1
CASSGQGVTYNEQFF
TGTGCCAGCAGTGGACAGGGGGTAACCTACAATGAGCAGTTCTTC
>TRBJ1-1|TRBV28|-
CASSLVVRSGEAFF
TGTGCCAGCAGTTTGGTCGTCAGGTCTGGTGAAGCTTTCTTT
>TRBJ2-1|TRBV9|TRBD2
CASSVATEREGHEQFF
TGTGCCAGCAGCGTAGCAACCGAGCGGGAGGGCCATGAGCAGTTCTTC
>TRBJ1-1|TRBV4-1|-
CASSQGRGGLDEAFF
TGCGCCAGCAGCCAAGGGAGGGGAGGATTGGATGAAGCTTTCTTT
>TRBJ1-1|TRBV18|TRBD1
CASSAGTGGMNTEAFF
TGTGCCAGCTCAGCCGGGACAGGGGGCATGAACACTGAAGCTTTCTTT
>TRBJ2-3|TRBV6-5|TRBD2
CASSKPSGSADTQYF
TGTGCCAGCAGTAAACCCAGCGGGAGTGCAGATACGCAGTATTTT
>TRBJ1-6|TRBV2|-
CASSDTSSYNSPLHF
TGTGCCAGCAGTGACACTAGCTCCTATAATTCACCCCTCCACTTT
>TRBJ2-7|TRBV28|-
CASSLSSGTSYEQYF
TGTGCCAGCAGTTTATCTAGTGGGACATCGTACGAGCAGTACTTC